This T cell receptor beta chain was obtained from a study of T cell responses to AZD1222 COVID-19 vaccine. Study results and limitations: Repertoire samples came only from after the peak T cell response.

The CDR3 covers 13 residues. V shed 6 bases, J shed 5 bases, and the junction held 3 bases outside the gene matches. Measured with immunoSEQ multiplex PCR; TCRdb has only the in-frame clones, and not every one. In the table there are 120,000 to 150,000 clones, roughly nine tenths of which are singletons. A note on this clone: Its antigen is still unknown.

Researchers grouped second doses given at about 4 or about 12 weeks into one pool. The receptor comes from an adult who received the AZD1222 COVID-19 vaccine. This material consisted of peripheral blood, taken 28 days after the second AZD1222 dose. The chain has TRBV12-3 or TRBV12-4 and TRBJ1-5; 8 bases map to TRBD1. Here the CDR3 reads CASRSGGHQPQHF. The CDR3 nucleotides read TGTGCCAGCAGGTCAGGGGGCCATCAGCCCCAGCATTTT.